The rows below give T cell receptor beta chains drawn from one sample of a study of shared clonotypes between healthy human individuals. TCRdb's table, derived via immunoSEQ multiplex PCR, lists solely in-frame clones and lacks some. The repertoire holds 2,500,000 or so clones, with around nine tenths as singletons. The material sequenced was naive CD4+ T cells sorted from blood. The receptors shown here come from a man younger than 35 in good health. Each CDR3 is given with its conserved first and last residue. The D gene is left open where the match is weak. A row's size may be missing; if present it is once, few, many or a size class.

J gene	V gene	D gene	clone size	CDR3 DNA	CDR3 protein
TRBJ1-6	TRBV11-2	-	-	TGTGCCAGCAGCTTAGGGTCGGGCGGCAATTCACCCCTCCACTTT	CASSLGSGGNSPLHF
TRBJ1-1	TRBV2	-	few	TGTGCCAGCAGTGAATTTTGGGGGGGAACTGAAGCTTTCTTT	CASSEFWGGTEAFF
TRBJ2-7	TRBV6-1	-	-	TGTGCCAGCAGTGAAGGGGGCTCCTACGAGCAGTACTTC	CASSEGGSYEQYF
TRBJ1-4	TRBV10-1	-	-	TGCGCCAGCAGTGAAGGTGCGGGGATTGACGAAAAACTGTTTTTT	CASSEGAGIDEKLFF
TRBJ1-1	TRBV28	TRBD1	-	TGTGCCAGCAGTTCCTGGGGACAGGGTGCTGAAGCTTTCTTT	CASSSWGQGAEAFF
TRBJ1-1	TRBV15	TRBD1	once	TGTGCCACCAGTACTAGAGGGACAGGGGGCATGTCCACTGAAGCTTTCTTT	CATSTRGTGGMSTEAFF
TRBJ1-2	TRBV19	TRBD1	-	TGTGCCAGTAGTATCTTAACCAGTCGGGACAGGAGAAGCTATGGCTACACCTTC	CASSILTSRDRRSYGYTF
TRBJ2-2	TRBV25-1	TRBD2	once	TGTGCCAGCAGTGACCCCAGGGCGGGAGATGGCGGGGAGCTGTTTTTT	CASSDPRAGDGGELFF
TRBJ2-7	TRBV5-8	TRBD2	-	TGTGCCAGCAGCTTGGGCCGGACTAGCGGGAGTATTAACGAGCAGTACTTC	CASSLGRTSGSINEQYF
TRBJ1-2	TRBV7-9	-	-	TGTGCCAGCAGCGTAGGCGGGGGCGCTTATGGCTACACCTTC	CASSVGGGAYGYTF
TRBJ2-1	TRBV27	-	-	TGTGCCAGCAGTTGGGGATGGGCCAGCTCCTACAATGAGCAGTTCTTC	CASSWGWASSYNEQFF
TRBJ2-7	TRBV5-4	-	-	TGTGCCAGCAGCTTCGAGTCTAGGCAGTACTTC	CASSFESRQYF
TRBJ2-7	TRBV5-4	TRBD2	-	TGTGCCAGCAGCTCACTAGCGGGAGTTAGGGACGAGCAGTACTTC	CASSSLAGVRDEQYF
TRBJ2-5	TRBV10-3	TRBD2	-	TGTGCCATCAGTGACACTAGCGGGGGGACTTGGGACCAGTACTTC	CAISDTSGGTWDQYF
TRBJ1-6	TRBV5-1	-	once	TGCGCCAGCAGCTTGGAAAGGGGCAATTCACCCCTCCACTTT	CASSLERGNSPLHF
TRBJ2-3	TRBV25-1	TRBD2	-	TGTGCCAGCAGTGAAAGGAAGCGGGGGCCAAGCACAGATACGCAGTATTTT	CASSERKRGPSTDTQYF
TRBJ1-5	TRBV28	-	-	TGTGCCAGCAGTTTATTACAGGGCGGCAATCAGCCCCAGCATTTT	CASSLLQGGNQPQHF
TRBJ1-1	TRBV2	-	few	TGTGCCAGCAGTGGGACGGGGGTAGGGAGGACTGAAGCTTTCTTT	CASSGTGVGRTEAFF
TRBJ1-2	TRBV2	-	few	TGTGCCAGCCCACCGGACGGCTATGGCTACACCTTC	CASPPDGYGYTF
TRBJ2-1	TRBV11-2	-	-	TGTGCCAGCAGCTTAGGGGGTGGGCGCTCCTACAATGAGCAGTTCTTC	CASSLGGGRSYNEQFF
TRBJ2-7	TRBV10-3	TRBD1	few	TGTGCCATCAGTGAGGACAGGGGCTACGAGCAGTACTTC	CAISEDRGYEQYF
TRBJ2-1	TRBV7-9	-	-	TGTGCCAGCAGCTTAACCAGGCAAGATGAGCAGTTCTTC	CASSLTRQDEQFF
TRBJ2-3	TRBV10-3	-	-	TGTGCCATCGGGCAGGGGTCCCCAGATACGCAGTATTTT	CAIGQGSPDTQYF
TRBJ2-7	TRBV5-5	-	-	TGTGCCAGCAGCTTGGACCTCCGGGACACCCTGTACGAGCAGTACTTC	CASSLDLRDTLYEQYF
TRBJ2-3	TRBV6-6	-	-	TGTGCCAGCAGAACGGTTGTGACAGATACGCAGTATTTT	CASRTVVTDTQYF
TRBJ1-3	TRBV9	-	-	TGTGCCAGCAGCGTTAAGGAAATTGGAAACACCATATATTTT	CASSVKEIGNTIYF
TRBJ2-7	TRBV7-9	-	-	TGTGCCAGCAGCTACTATCCAGGGGCGGGGGAGCAGTACTTC	CASSYYPGAGEQYF
TRBJ2-1	TRBV29-1	-	-	TGCAGCGTTCAGGGTTCAGGCAATGAGCAGTTCTTC	CSVQGSGNEQFF
TRBJ1-5	TRBV7-8	-	-	TGTGCCAGCAGCGGGATCGACGGAGTGGCGGAGCCCCAGCATTTT	CASSGIDGVAEPQHF
TRBJ2-5	TRBV27	TRBD1	-	TGTGCCAGCAGTTCCGGGACAGGGAAAGGGATTGGAGGAGAGACCCAGTACTTC	CASSSGTGKGIGGETQYF
TRBJ2-5	TRBV12-2	-	-	TGTGCAAGTCGCTTTCGGACAGGGTTGGGAGAGACCCAGTACTTC	CASRFRTGLGETQYF
TRBJ2-2	TRBV7-2	-	-	TGTGCCAGCAGCCCTAACGAGCAGCTGTTTTTT	CASSPNEQLFF
TRBJ1-1	TRBV2	-	-	TGTGCCACCAGGGTGAACACTGAAGCTTTCTTT	CATRVNTEAFF
TRBJ1-6	TRBV15	-	-	TGTGCCACCAGCAAGGACAGCTATTCACCCCTCCACTTT	CATSKDSYSPLHF
TRBJ1-5	TRBV10-2	-	-	TGCGCCAGCAGTGTCCGAGAAGGGGTCGGGCCCCAGCATTTT	CASSVREGVGPQHF
TRBJ1-4	TRBV6-1	TRBD1	once	TGTGCCAGCAGGGCAACAGGGGGCGGAGGAGAAAAACTGTTTTTT	CASRATGGGGEKLFF
TRBJ2-3	TRBV5-4	TRBD2	-	TGTGCCAGCAGCTCGCGGACTAGCAGCTACACAGATACGCAGTATTTT	CASSSRTSSYTDTQYF
TRBJ2-7	TRBV5-4	-	-	TGTGCCAGCAGCTCAAAGACAGGGAGGTACGAGCAGTACTTC	CASSSKTGRYEQYF
TRBJ2-3	TRBV6-5	-	once	TGTGCCAGCAGTTACGAGCAGATGAGCACAGATACGCAGTATTTT	CASSYEQMSTDTQYF
TRBJ2-1	TRBV27	-	-	TGTGCCAGCACCCCGACAGGCATCGCCTACAATGAGCAGTTCTTC	CASTPTGIAYNEQFF
TRBJ2-5	TRBV5-1	-	-	TGCGCCAGCAGCTTGGATTCGTACAGAGAGACCCAGTACTTC	CASSLDSYRETQYF
TRBJ2-1	TRBV5-4	-	-	TGTGCCAGCAGCATAGACTGGAACAATGAGCAGTTCTTC	CASSIDWNNEQFF
TRBJ2-5	TRBV7-2	-	-	TGTGCCAGCAGCTTAGGGCCAACGCAAGAGACCCAGTACTTC	CASSLGPTQETQYF
TRBJ1-6	TRBV5-8	-	-	TGTGCCAGCAGCTTGGAACAGGGCAACAATTCACCCCTCCACTTT	CASSLEQGNNSPLHF
TRBJ2-5	TRBV18	-	-	TGTGCCAGCTCAAACACTAGACAAGAGACCCAGTACTTC	CASSNTRQETQYF
TRBJ2-6	TRBV19	-	-	TGTGCCAGTAGAAGGTTAGGGGGGGCTGGGGCCAACGTCCTGACTTTC	CASRRLGGAGANVLTF
TRBJ1-4	TRBV10-1	TRBD1	-	TGCGCCAGCAGTGAGAGTCTATGGGACAGTCATAATGAAAAACTGTTTTTT	CASSESLWDSHNEKLFF